This passage covers 4 T cell receptor beta chains from one sample sequenced in a study of beta chain features in type 1 diabetes. Study observations and caveats: All four CD4+ subsets from Type 1 diabetes patients carried moderately but significantly shorter TCRB CDR3s.

Antigen specificity for these receptors is unknown. Expressed TCRB transcripts were sequenced because the isolated RNA had all been reverse transcribed beforehand. Assay used: immunoSEQ multiplex PCR; TCRdb lists only in-frame clones, some missing. The table lists around 280,000 clones, 15% of them singletons. The sequenced material came from naive CD4+ T cells from blood. All receptors derive from a young man with type 1 diabetes.

The chain couples TRBV19 to TRBJ2-1; D remains ambiguous. Germline values: CDR1 LNHDA, CDR2 SQIVND (reference sequence). The CDR3 has 12 residues. Trimming pared 5 bases from V and 4 bases from J, leaving 6 bases between. CDR3 residues: CASSDRYNEQFF. The CDR3 DNA follows: TGTGCCAGTAGTGATAGATACAATGAGCAGTTCTTC.

In this sample, this clone turned up a few times. The V call is TRBV5-1, the J call TRBJ1-5; TRBD1 agrees at 11 bases. The ends lost 4 bases at V and 4 bases at J; junction bases unmatched: 4. This CDR3 spans 15 amino acids. In germline, CDR1 is SGHRS, CDR2 YFSETQ. CDR3 amino acids: CASSPGTGGNQPQHF. CDR3 DNA: TGCGCCAGCAGCCCTGGGACAGGGGGTAATCAGCCCCAGCATTTT.

The chain employs TRBV5-4 and TRBJ1-5, with D tentatively TRBD1 (5 bases). The CDR3 consists of 15 residues. The V and J ends lost 0 bases and 5 bases respectively, with 12 bases between them. CDR1 is SGHNT, CDR2 YYREEE, per germline (reference sequence). The chain's CDR3 is CASSLGGTDDQPQHF. CDR3 nucleotides: TGTGCCAGCAGCTTGGGCGGGACGGATGATCAGCCCCAGCATTTT.

The table lists this clone with a few counts. The CDR3 DNA reads TGTGCCAGCATGAGTGCTAACTATGGCTACACCTTC. Translation gives CASMSANYGYTF. The chain is built from TRBV28 and TRBJ1-2; the D is unclear. Trimming took off 7 bases at V and 0 bases at J, with 6 bases between the two ends. The germline V gene encodes CDR1 MDHEN and CDR2 SYDVKM. The CDR3 has 12 residues.